These 18 T cell receptor beta chains were sequenced from one sample in a study of blood T cells in healthy people across ages. Together with a sample-barcoded 5' primer, a J-beta primer mix was included in a second PCR lasting roughly 6 to 12 cycles. MiXCR, run by TCRdb on the 5' RACE reads, gives a single entry per CDR3 protein. The data show 1.5 million to 2 million distinct CDR3 sequences, with about 35% seen just once and approximately 10% held by the top ten. The sample taken for sequencing was blood. These receptors were obtained from a woman in her twenties or thirties in good health.

This clonotype was seen more than once but under ten times. The CDR3 nucleotides read TGTGCCAGCAGGGGGACAGCCGAATCATTGATAGAGACCCAGTACTTC. This sequence encodes CASRGTAESLIETQYF. This chain joins TRBV27 and TRBJ2-5; 7 bases match TRBD1. The CDR3 has 16 amino acids. With V trimmed by 6 bases and J by 4 bases, 14 bases remained unmatched. Germline V gene data show CDR1 as MNHEY and CDR2 as SMNVEV (reference sequence).

Notes on this clonotype: A junction end diverges from the germline sequence, so it may reflect a read error. The genes are TRBV27 and TRBJ1-2; no clear D gene. The CDR3 covers 14 residues. From germline, CDR1 is MNHEY and CDR2 SMNVEV (reference sequence). The CDR3 loop reads CASSLSPGNYGCTF. CDR3 in DNA: TGTGCCAGCAGTTTATCTCCCGGAAACTATGGCTGCACCTTC.

The chain uses TRBV24-1 and TRBJ2-1, with D unresolved. Trimming cost V 1 base and J 2 bases, with 23 bases left between them. The CDR3 extends over 20 amino acids. The germline CDR1 and CDR2 sequences are KGHDR and SFDVKD. The CDR3 DNA follows: TGTGCCACCAGTGATTTCTCGGTCCGTCGAGAAGATAGGGCCTACAATGAGCAGTTCTTC. Its translation is CATSDFSVRREDRAYNEQFF.

The CDR3 DNA reads TGTGCCAGCAGCGTACGGGACGGCTATGGCTACACCTTC. It yields the protein CASSVRDGYGYTF. The genes are TRBV7-2 and TRBJ1-2, with a weak D call TRBD1 (5 bases). Trimming took 5 bases from V and 4 from J, leaving 11 bases between them. Germline lookup yields CDR1 SGHTA and CDR2 FQGNSA. CDR3 length: 13 residues. Looking up the rest from reference TRBV7-2 and TRBJ1-2 gives the full variable domain: GAGVSQSPSNKVTEKGKDVELRCDPISGHTALYWYRQSLGQGLEFLIYFQGNSAPDKSGLPSDRFSAERTGGSVSTLTIQRTQQEDSAVYLCASSVRDGYGYTFGSGTRLTVV.

V gene TRBV3-1 combines with J gene TRBJ1-1, with D unresolved. The CDR3 contains 17 residues. The germline V and J ends were trimmed by 0 bases and 3 bases, with 17 bases remaining between them. Per the germline V gene, CDR1 is LGHDT and CDR2 is YNNKEL (reference sequence). CDR3 amino acids: CASSQDISGIRDTEAFF. In nucleotides, the CDR3 is TGTGCCAGCAGCCAAGATATTTCCGGGATTCGTGACACTGAAGCTTTCTTT.

This chain links TRBV4-1 with TRBJ1-2; unclear D gene. This CDR3 has 15 residues. The V end lost 0 bases, the J end lost 3 bases, and 11 bases lay between the germline ends. Per germline, CDR1 MGHRA and CDR2 YSYEKL. The CDR3 region has the DNA TGCGCCAGCAGCCAAGATCGTACCTCTTACTATGGCTACACCTTC. Residues: CASSQDRTSYYGYTF.

This chain links TRBV20-1 with TRBJ2-5; 9 positions match TRBD2. The junction had 7 bases not matched to a gene; V was cut back by 0 bases and J by 5 bases. The CDR3 runs 15 residues. CDR1 DFQATT and CDR2 SNEGSKA come from the germline V gene (reference sequence). The CDR3, as DNA: TGCAGTGCTAGAGATCGAAGGACTAGCGCGGAGACCCAGTACTTC. This sequence encodes CSARDRRTSAETQYF.

DNA for the CDR3: TGTGCCAGCAGCCAAGTTGGGACTAGCCTCCGTGAGCAGTTCTTC. Residues: CASSQVGTSLREQFF. The gene calls are TRBV4-2 and TRBJ2-1, with 9 bases aligning to TRBD2. V dropped 1 base and J dropped 9; count of bases not matched to a gene: 7. This CDR3 spans 15 amino acids. CDR1 is LGHNA, CDR2 YNFKEQ, per germline.

A few counts support this clonotype. The gene calls are TRBV7-3 and TRBJ2-2; weak D call: TRBD1 (5 bases). This CDR3 region has 14 residues. Trimming removed 6 bases at V and 1 base at J, with 9 bases between. Germline V CDR1 and CDR2: SGHTA, FQGTGA. The CDR3 sequence is CASSIGQNTGELFF. Written as DNA, the CDR3 is TGTGCCAGCAGTATCGGACAGAACACCGGGGAGCTGTTTTTT.

Comments on this clonotype: Relative to the germline gene, one junction end is altered; a read error may explain this. The rearrangement uses TRBV5-1 and TRBJ1-1, with TRBD1 as a possible D gene (5 bases). This CDR3 is built from 15 residues. Germline lookup yields CDR1 SGHRS and CDR2 YFSETQ. CDR3: CASSLEGRENAEAFF. The CDR3 coding sequence is TGCGCCAGCAGCTTGGAGGGCAGGGAGAACGCTGAAGCTTTCTTT.

A few counts support this clonotype. This chain links TRBV27 with TRBJ1-2; 7 nucleotides line up with TRBD1. The CDR3 runs to 14 residues. Germline trimming cut 7 bases from V and 6 bases from J; bases unmatched to any gene: 11. Per the germline V gene, CDR1 is MNHEY and CDR2 is SMNVEV (reference sequence). The CDR3 loop is CASKLAGGIHGYTF. CDR3 bases: TGTGCCAGCAAACTTGCAGGGGGAATTCATGGCTACACCTTC.

Written as DNA, the CDR3 is TGTGCCAGCAGCGTAGTAGGGACAGGGCACTATGGCTACACCTTC. This codes for CASSVVGTGHYGYTF. J is TRBJ1-2 and V is TRBV9; 9 positions match TRBD1. Germline V gene sequence: CDR1 SGDLS, CDR2 YYNGEE. The CDR3 sequence is 15 residues long. V lost 0 bases to trimming and J lost 3 bases; unmatched junction nucleotides: 3.

This clonotype was counted between two and nine times. The V gene is TRBV5-5, the J gene TRBJ2-1; 8 nucleotides match TRBD1. Germline V lookup: CDR1 SGHKS, CDR2 YYEKEE (reference sequence). The CDR3 runs to 14 residues. With V trimmed by 3 bases and J by 5 bases, 4 bases remained unmatched. The CDR3 DNA follows: TGTGCCAGCAGCTCATGGGGACAGGACAATGAGCAGTTCTTC. Translation: CASSSWGQDNEQFF.

This chain uses TRBV18 with TRBJ1-1, with 12 bases fitting TRBD1. J was trimmed by 7 bases and V by 5 bases; bases with no gene match: 5. The germline CDR1 and CDR2 sequences are KGHSH and LQKENI. The CDR3 spans 14 residues. DNA for the CDR3: TGTGCCAGCTCAGGGGACAGGGGGCTTGTTGAAGCTTTCTTT. This sequence encodes CASSGDRGLVEAFF.

A few counts support this clonotype. One end of the junction is discordant with germline, which a read error may explain. This sequence joins TRBV20-1 and TRBJ2-5, with a possible D match to TRBD1 (5 bases). Germline V gene lookup returns CDR1 DFQATT and CDR2 SNEGSKA (reference sequence). This CDR3 is 15 amino acids long. The CDR3 DNA sequence: TGCAGTGCTACAAGGGCGCAGGGTCCTCAAGAGGCCCAGTACTTC. Translated, it gives CSATRAQGPQEAQYF.

This clonotype showed up just a few times. The CDR3 protein is CASTLGVGETQYF. The CDR3 bases are TGTGCCAGCACCTTGGGGGTGGGAGAGACCCAGTACTTC. The V call is TRBV12-3 or TRBV12-4, the J call TRBJ2-5; D possibly matches TRBD1 or TRBD2 (5 bases each). The CDR3 is 13 amino acids. V lost 7 bases and J 4 bases, leaving 13 bases between the germline ends.

This rearrangement joins TRBV6-6 to TRBJ1-2; 7 bases match TRBD1. The CDR3 consists of 13 residues. Germline loops: CDR1 MNHNY, CDR2 SVGAGI (reference sequence). V dropped 10 bases and J dropped 5; count of bases not matched to a gene: 10. This CDR3 reads CATTQGGQYGYTF. The CDR3, as DNA: TGTGCCACTACTCAGGGGGGTCAGTATGGCTACACCTTC.

This clonotype was picked up a small number of times. This chain links TRBV20-1 with TRBJ2-1; D is uncertain. The CDR3 length is 15 residues. V was clipped by 3 bases and J by 4 bases, with 16 bases between them. CDR1 and CDR2 from the germline V gene are DFQATT and SNEGSKA (reference sequence). The CDR3: CSASPVSLGYNEQFF. The DNA of the CDR3 is TGCAGTGCTAGCCCTGTGAGTTTAGGGTACAATGAGCAGTTCTTC.